This is a list of T cell receptor beta chains from one sample in a study of cytomegalovirus exposure and HLA in healthy donors. Measured with immunoSEQ multiplex PCR; TCRdb has only the in-frame clones, and not every one. This table holds more than 90,000 clones, nearly 75% found once. The specimen sequenced was PBMCs. Receptor source: a man aged 25 to 40 in good health and CMV-seropositive. The CDR3 runs from the conserved cysteine through the conserved F or W. The D gene is left open where the match is weak. Clone size appears in some rows only: once, few, many, or a class for an expanded clone.

few	TRBV19	TRBJ1-5	TRBD1	TGTGCCAGTAGTATACGTGGACAGGGGCGAGCGGAGCCCCAGCATTTT	CASSIRGQGRAEPQHF
once	TRBV28	TRBJ1-6	.	TGTGCCAGCAGGGCTCCAAATTCACCCCTCCACTTT	CASRAPNSPLHF
once	TRBV7-2	TRBJ2-7	.	TGTGCCAGCAGCCAGAGGGGGGGGCGGTTCCTCGAGCAGTACTTC	CASSQRGGRFLEQYF
.	TRBV6-6	TRBJ1-2	TRBD1	TGTGCCAGCAGTTACGGACAGGGGGCGCGGGGCTACACCTTC	CASSYGQGARGYTF
.	TRBV7-9	TRBJ2-6	TRBD2	TGTGCCAGCAGCACGGGAGGACTAGCGGGGCCCTCTGGGGCCAACGTCCTGACTTTC	CASSTGGLAGPSGANVLTF
.	TRBV2	TRBJ2-7	TRBD1	TGTGCCAGCAGTGACCAGGGGGCTATGGACGAGCAGTACTTC	CASSDQGAMDEQYF
once	TRBV5-4	TRBJ2-5	.	TGTGCCAGCAGCCGCAAGGGGGTCCAAGAGACCCAGTACTTC	CASSRKGVQETQYF
.	TRBV11-2	TRBJ1-4	.	TGTGCCAGCAGCAGGACCAGGGCCGCAAATGAAAAACTGTTTTTT	CASSRTRAANEKLFF
.	TRBV25-1	TRBJ1-4	TRBD1	TGTGCCAGCAGTAGAATCGGACAGGGGATTGGAAAACTGTTTTTT	CASSRIGQGIGKLFF
few	TRBV19	TRBJ2-5	TRBD2	TGTGCCAGTAGTGTTACTAGCGGGGAGCAGTACTTC	CASSVTSGEQYF
.	TRBV6-5	TRBJ2-1	.	TGTGCCAGCAGTGACAGGTACAATGAGCAGTTCTTC	CASSDRYNEQFF
once	TRBV19	TRBJ1-4	.	TGTGCCAGTAGTATCCCGGGATCTAATGAAAAACTGTTTTTT	CASSIPGSNEKLFF
.	TRBV18	TRBJ2-7	TRBD1	TGTGCCAGCTCACCCCCGACAGGGGCCGAGCAGTACTTC	CASSPPTGAEQYF
.	TRBV20-1	TRBJ2-5	.	TGCAGTGCTAACCCGCGCGAGACCCAGTACTTC	CSANPRETQYF
.	TRBV7-9	TRBJ1-4	.	TGTGCCAGCAGCCTAGACCTGGCAGGGCTAGGGGAAAAACTGTTTTTT	CASSLDLAGLGEKLFF
.	TRBV19	TRBJ2-2	TRBD1	TGTGCCAGTAGACGGACAGGGGCGGCCGGGGAGCTGTTTTTT	CASRRTGAAGELFF
few	TRBV7-9	TRBJ1-2	.	TGTGCCAGCAGCAGGGAGTCCTATGGCTACACCTTC	CASSRESYGYTF
few	TRBV5-6	TRBJ2-1	.	TGTGCCAGCAGCTTGGTGGGTGGGGGGGGCTCTGTGGATGAGCAGTTCTTC	CASSLVGGGGSVDEQFF
few	TRBV6-5	TRBJ1-5	TRBD1	TGTGCCAGCAGTCCCCGGGACAGGGCTCAGCCCCAGCATTTT	CASSPRDRAQPQHF
.	TRBV19	TRBJ1-2	.	TGTGCCAGTAGTGGCCCTAGGTTTGGCGGCTACACCTTC	CASSGPRFGGYTF
.	TRBV12-5	TRBJ2-1	.	TGTGCTAGTGAGGTCAGGGGCCCCTACAATGAGCAGTTCTTC	CASEVRGPYNEQFF
few	TRBV7-3	TRBJ2-1	TRBD1	TGTGCCAGCAGCTCGGACAGGGGCGATGAGCAGTTCTTC	CASSSDRGDEQFF
.	TRBV7-9	TRBJ2-6	.	TGTGCGAGGGAACTGGTCTCTGGGGCCAACGTCCTGACTTTC	CARELVSGANVLTF
.	TRBV7-9	TRBJ2-7	.	TGTGCCAGCAGCTTTGGAGGGGACAGCGCCTCCATAAAGTTC	CASSFGGDSASIKF
few	TRBV25-1	TRBJ2-1	TRBD2	TGTGCCACGGGACTAGCATATGAGCAGTTCTTC	CATGLAYEQFF
.	TRBV7-2	TRBJ1-4	.	TGTGCCAGCAGCTTAAACAGCGAAAAACTGTTTTTT	CASSLNSEKLFF
few	TRBV4-3	TRBJ1-1	TRBD1	TGCGCCAGCAGCCAAGACCGCCGGACAGGGCAAGCTTTCTTT	CASSQDRRTGQAFF